A selection of T cell receptor beta chains follows, all from one sample in a study of long-term antiretroviral therapy in people with HIV. Some clones are missing from TCRdb's copy, which holds only in-frame ones; the method was immunoSEQ multiplex PCR. This sample has about 24,000 clones, with 65% to 80% found just once. Sample: unsorted PBMCs, taken 1.2 years after starting antiretroviral therapy. The receptors shown here come from a middle-aged woman with HIV. CDR3s leave out the opening cysteine and the closing phenylalanine or tryptophan.

v_call	j_call	cdr3_aa
TRBV11-2	TRBJ2-3	ASSRKTSGRVSNDTQY
TRBV11-3	TRBJ2-1	ASSLRASNEQF
TRBV18	TRBJ2-3	ASSLGQGLDTQY
TRBV5-1	TRBJ2-3	ASSLGTGPSTDTQY
TRBV5-1	TRBJ2-2	ASSPELMNTGELF
TRBV2	TRBJ2-3	ASSVGDTQY
TRBV19	TRBJ1-2	ASSATGVGGYT
TRBV6-1	TRBJ2-3	ASSDRQATQY
TRBV29-1	TRBJ1-5	SVGQDSNQPQH
TRBV5-6	TRBJ2-5	ASSWRAGAVETQY
TRBV6-5	TRBJ1-1	ASRLPGQNTEAF
TRBV7-2	TRBJ2-5	ASSLDRGQETQY
TRBV30	TRBJ2-7	AWSPLAGVSEQY
TRBV7-9	TRBJ2-7	ASSFSAGTPYEQY
TRBV5-6	TRBJ1-2	ASSLYPVDYGYT
TRBV29-1	TRBJ1-1	SVSGTASTEAF